This TCR beta chain was observed in a study of siplizumab effects on memory and regulatory T cells. Study-level results: Naive T cells seemed more diverse than memory cells; they also seemed major alloresponse contributors. Controls showed an average of roughly 27% Treg-derived mappable alloreactive CD4+ clones, while siplizumab showed around 73%. It was not possible to assign a naive or memory phenotype to roughly 75-95% of proliferating CD4+ or CD8+ clones. A minor fraction of alloreactive clones, and no more, mapped to unstimulated subsets.

Concerning this clone: What it recognizes is unknown.

This CDR3 has 16 residues. V lost 0 bases and J lost 3; bases outside the gene matches: 8. The germline CDR1 and CDR2 sequences are SGHAT and FQNNGV. Some clones are missing from TCRdb's copy, which holds only in-frame ones; the method was immunoSEQ multiplex PCR. Altogether about 85,000 clones are present, just under 95% being singletons, with the ten largest covering around a sixth. The chain is built from TRBV11-2 and TRBJ2-7, with TRBD2 identical over 7 bases. The source material was CD8+ T cells sorted from blood. The receptor's source is a human donor in good health. The CDR3 DNA reads TGTGCCAGCAGCTTAGATCGGGGGAGGGCCAGCTACGAGCAGTACTTC. As protein: CASSLDRGRASYEQYF.